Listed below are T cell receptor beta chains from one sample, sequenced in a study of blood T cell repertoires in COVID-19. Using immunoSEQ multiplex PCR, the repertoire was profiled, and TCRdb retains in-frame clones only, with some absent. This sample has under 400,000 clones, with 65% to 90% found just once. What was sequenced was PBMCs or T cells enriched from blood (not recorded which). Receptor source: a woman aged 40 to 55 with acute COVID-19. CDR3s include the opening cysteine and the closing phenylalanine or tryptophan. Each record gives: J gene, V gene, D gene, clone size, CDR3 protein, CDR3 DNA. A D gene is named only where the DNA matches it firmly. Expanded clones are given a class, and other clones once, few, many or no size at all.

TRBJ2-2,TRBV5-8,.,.,CASSLSGRKRAGELFF,TGTGCCAGCAGCTTGTCCGGGAGAAAGAGAGCCGGGGAGCTGTTTTTT
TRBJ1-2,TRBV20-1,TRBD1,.,CSASPGQGINYGYTF,TGCAGTGCTAGTCCGGGACAGGGTATTAATTATGGCTACACCTTC
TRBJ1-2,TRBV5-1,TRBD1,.,CASSQEAGTGDGYTF,TGCGCCAGCAGCCAAGAGGCCGGGACAGGGGATGGCTACACCTTC
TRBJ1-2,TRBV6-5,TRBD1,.,CASSYSRSRTGSGYTF,TGTGCCAGCAGTTACTCCCGTAGCAGGACAGGGAGTGGCTACACCTTC
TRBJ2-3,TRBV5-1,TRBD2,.,CASSLSASGGTDTQYF,TGCGCCAGCAGCTTATCGGCTAGCGGGGGCACAGATACGCAGTATTTT
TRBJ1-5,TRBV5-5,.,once,CASSLELIGVPQHF,TGTGCCAGCAGCTTGGAGCTCATAGGGGTGCCCCAGCATTTT
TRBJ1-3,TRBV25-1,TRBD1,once,CASSEYYRGTGNLDTIYF,TGTGCCAGCAGTGAATATTATCGGGGGACAGGGAACTTAGACACCATATATTTT
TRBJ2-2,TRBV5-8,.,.,CASSSSGTSNTGELFF,TGTGCCAGCAGCTCAAGCGGCACATCGAACACCGGGGAGCTGTTTTTT
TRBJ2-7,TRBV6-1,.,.,CASSDELTGHGYISYEQYF,TGTGCCAGCAGTGATGAATTAACGGGACACGGTTATATCTCCTACGAGCAGTACTTC
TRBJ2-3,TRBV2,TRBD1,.,CASRVTGGIADTQYF,TGTGCCAGCAGGGTGACAGGGGGCATAGCAGATACGCAGTATTTT
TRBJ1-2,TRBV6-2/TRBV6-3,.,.,CASSGGDNYGYTF,TGTGCCAGCAGTGGCGGAGATAACTATGGCTACACCTTC
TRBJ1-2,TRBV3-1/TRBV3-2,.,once,CASSQEFGSGLKPYGYTF,TGTGCCAGCAGCCAAGAATTTGGGTCAGGGCTCAAGCCCTATGGCTACACCTTC
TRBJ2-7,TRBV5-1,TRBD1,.,CASSKSQGAHEQYF,TGCGCCAGCAGTAAATCGCAGGGGGCCCACGAGCAGTACTTC
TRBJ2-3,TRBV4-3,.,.,CASSLTTAFSTDTQYF,TGCGCCAGCAGCCTGACGACAGCATTCAGCACAGATACGCAGTATTTT
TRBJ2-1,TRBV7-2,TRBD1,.,CASSLAGQTLNEQFF,TGTGCCAGCAGCTTAGCGGGACAGACTCTCAATGAGCAGTTCTTC
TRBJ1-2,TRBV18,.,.,CASSPEGTTRYGYTF,TGTGCCAGCTCACCAGAGGGTACGACCCGCTATGGCTACACCTTC
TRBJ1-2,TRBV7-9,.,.,CASSLDLPRGYTF,TGTGCCAGCAGCTTAGACTTGCCGAGGGGCTACACCTTC
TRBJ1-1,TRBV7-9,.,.,CASSQEVRGTEAFF,TGTGCCAGCAGCCAAGAGGTCCGGGGCACTGAAGCTTTCTTT
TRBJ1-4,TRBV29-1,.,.,CSVGGQPNEKLFF,TGCAGCGTTGGAGGTCAGCCTAATGAAAAACTGTTTTTT
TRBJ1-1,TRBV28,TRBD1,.,CASSLTGGGGTEAFF,TGTGCCAGCAGTTTAACGGGAGGGGGCGGGACTGAAGCTTTCTTT
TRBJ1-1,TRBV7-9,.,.,CASSSGPFRDIMNTEAFF,TGTGCCAGCAGCTCAGGACCCTTTAGGGACATAATGAACACTGAAGCTTTCTTT
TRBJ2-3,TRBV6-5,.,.,CASSYQSHGTDTQYF,TGTGCCAGCAGTTATCAGTCTCACGGCACAGATACGCAGTATTTT
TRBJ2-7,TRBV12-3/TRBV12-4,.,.,CASKQNARDEQYF,TGTGCCAGCAAACAGAATGCCCGCGACGAGCAGTACTTC
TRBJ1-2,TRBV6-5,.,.,CASSQGSNYGYTF,TGTGCCAGCAGCCAGGGAAGCAACTATGGCTACACCTTC
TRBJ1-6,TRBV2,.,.,CASSSRIYSPLHF,TGTGCCAGCAGTTCCAGAATTTATTCACCCCTCCACTTT
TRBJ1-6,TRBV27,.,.,CASSFLDRVDSPLHF,TGTGCCAGCAGTTTCCTGGACAGAGTGGATTCACCCCTCCACTTT
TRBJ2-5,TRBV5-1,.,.,CASSTGQPQETQYF,TGCGCCAGCAGCACAGGACAGCCTCAAGAGACCCAGTACTTC
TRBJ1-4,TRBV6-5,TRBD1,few,CASKGQGTVEKLFF,TGTGCCAGCAAGGGACAGGGGACCGTTGAAAAACTGTTTTTT
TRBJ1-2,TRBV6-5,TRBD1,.,CASSYGSDRGVFGYTF,TGTGCCAGCAGTTACGGGTCCGACAGGGGGGTTTTTGGCTACACCTTC
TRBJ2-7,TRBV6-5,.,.,CASRQESSYEQYF,TGTGCCAGCAGACAGGAGAGTTCCTACGAGCAGTACTTC
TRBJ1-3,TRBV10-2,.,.,CASSEWGGGNTIYF,TGCGCCAGCAGTGAGTGGGGAGGCGGAAACACCATATATTTT
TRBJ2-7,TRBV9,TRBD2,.,CASSVGSGGAYEQYF,TGTGCCAGCAGCGTCGGTAGCGGGGGGGCCTACGAGCAGTACTTC
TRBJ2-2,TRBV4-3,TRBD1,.,CASSPTGGAVTGELFF,TGCGCCAGCAGCCCGACAGGGGGCGCGGTCACCGGGGAGCTGTTTTTT
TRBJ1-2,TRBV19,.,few,CASSIPVARDSIYGYTF,TGTGCCAGTAGTATTCCGGTAGCGAGGGACTCGATCTATGGCTACACCTTC
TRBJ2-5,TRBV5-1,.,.,CASSLGSAETQYF,TGCGCCAGCAGCTTGGGCTCAGCGGAGACCCAGTACTTC
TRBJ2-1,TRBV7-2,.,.,CASREERTWTLNEQFF,TGTGCCAGCAGGGAGGAAAGGACCTGGACCCTAAATGAGCAGTTCTTC
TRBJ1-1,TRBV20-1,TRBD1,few,CSASRDRATEAFF,TGCAGTGCGAGTAGGGACAGGGCTACTGAAGCTTTCTTT
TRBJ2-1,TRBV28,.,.,CASSLASDYNEQFF,TGTGCCAGCAGTTTGGCTAGCGACTACAATGAGCAGTTCTTC
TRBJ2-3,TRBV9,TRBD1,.,CASSGGDRVTDTQYF,TGTGCCAGCAGCGGTGGGGACAGGGTCACAGATACGCAGTATTTT
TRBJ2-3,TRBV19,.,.,CASSSQSSTDTQYF,TGTGCCAGTAGTTCCCAGTCTAGCACAGATACGCAGTATTTT
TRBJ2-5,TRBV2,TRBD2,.,CASSVGGLASETQYF,TGTGCCAGCAGTGTAGGGGGACTAGCGAGCGAGACCCAGTACTTC
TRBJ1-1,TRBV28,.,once,CASSSYRIEAFF,TGTGCCAGCAGTTCATACAGGATAGAAGCTTTCTTT
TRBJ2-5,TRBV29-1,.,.,CSFRASKETQYF,TGCAGCTTCCGGGCTAGCAAAGAGACCCAGTACTTC
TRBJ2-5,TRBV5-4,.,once,CASGGETASFQETQYF,TGTGCCAGCGGAGGGGAGACAGCGAGTTTCCAAGAGACCCAGTACTTC
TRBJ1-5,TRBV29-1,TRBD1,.,CSALGDRENQPQHF,TGCAGCGCCCTAGGGGACAGGGAAAATCAGCCCCAGCATTTT
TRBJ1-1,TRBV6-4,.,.,CASSARENTEAFF,TGTGCCAGCAGTGCTAGAGAGAACACTGAAGCTTTCTTT
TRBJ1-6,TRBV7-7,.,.,CASSLDENSPLHF,TGTGCCAGCAGCTTAGACGAGAATTCACCCCTCCACTTT
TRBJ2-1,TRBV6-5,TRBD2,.,CASSYTGGGEQFF,TGTGCCAGCAGTTACACGGGCGGGGGTGAGCAGTTCTTC
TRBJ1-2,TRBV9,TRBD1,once,CASSYSGTGDYTF,TGTGCCAGCAGCTACTCCGGGACAGGTGACTACACCTTC
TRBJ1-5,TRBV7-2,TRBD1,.,CASSLGTGGGQPQHF,TGTGCCAGCAGCTTAGGGACAGGGGGCGGTCAGCCCCAGCATTTT
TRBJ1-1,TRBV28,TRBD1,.,CASSLSPGTGGRTEAFF,TGTGCCAGCAGTTTATCCCCCGGGACAGGGGGGAGGACTGAAGCTTTCTTT
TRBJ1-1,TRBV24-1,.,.,CATSDLHEGLGKTEAFF,TGTGCCACCAGTGATTTGCATGAGGGTTTAGGGAAAACTGAAGCTTTCTTT
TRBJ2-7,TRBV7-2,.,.,CASSLVAAYEQYF,TGTGCCAGCAGCTTAGTAGCGGCCTACGAGCAGTACTTC
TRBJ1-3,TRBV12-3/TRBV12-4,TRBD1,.,CASSTGQGNTIYF,TGTGCCAGCAGCACGGGACAGGGAAACACCATATATTTT
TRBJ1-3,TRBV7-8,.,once,CASSLEVAGGNPGNTIYF,TGTGCCAGCAGCTTAGAGGTAGCCGGAGGTAATCCTGGAAACACCATATATTTT
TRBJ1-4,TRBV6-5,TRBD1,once,CASSYTSGTGAKKLFF,TGTGCCAGCAGTTACACCTCCGGAACAGGGGCAAAAAAACTGTTTTTT
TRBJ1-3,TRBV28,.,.,CASRGDTFSGNTIYF,TGTGCCAGCAGGGGGGACACCTTCTCTGGAAACACCATATATTTT